This entry features one T cell receptor beta chain sequence. At one boundary the junction diverges from the germline segment, which might be a read error. Germline values: CDR1 ENHRY, CDR2 SYGVKD. This CDR3 region has 16 residues. A constant-region primer primed TCR beta cDNA synthesis from 500 ng of total RNA. Amplification in three nested multiplex PCR rounds with slightly modified ARM-PCR gave rise to TCR beta libraries. The first two PCR rounds, approximately 11 cycles each, used TRBV1-TRBV30 forward primers and a C-beta reverse primer. MiXCR was run by TCRdb on the multiplex PCR reads, yielding one entry per CDR3 protein. This table has about 310,000 distinct CDR3 sequences, roughly two thirds appearing once. This record belongs to a study of tumor-infiltrating lymphocytes in primary liver carcinoma. Blood RNA originated from unsorted whole blood, with germline DNA additionally extracted.

The source of this sequence is a man aged 35-49 years with primary liver carcinoma and hepatitis B virus infection. The chain uses TRBV10-3 and TRBJ2-3, with D maybe TRBD1 (7 bases). The sequenced sample consisted of peripheral blood. The CDR3 DNA sequence: TGCGCCGTCAGTGGGATACAGGGGACTAGCACAGATACGCAGTATTTT. Translated, it gives CAVSGIQGTSTDTQYF.